This T cell receptor (beta chain) is drawn from a study of cytomegalovirus exposure and HLA in healthy donors (dated by TCRdb to about 2017). In the study overall: According to an earlier analysis of several hundred of the donors, about 179 million T cells yielded approximately 120 million unique TCR beta sequences and around 300 Gb of sequence data. An early release covering roughly 640 HLA-typed donors comprised around 300 gigabases of sequencing data and approximately 80 million unique TCR sequences. The genetic ancestry cluster associated with self-reported Caucasian donors included 80% to 90% of the 300 to 450 genotyped donors. The study aimed to test whether signatures of past pathogen exposure could be identified by cataloging public T cell receptors. The study used immunosequencing to profile the T cell repertoires of approximately 690 subjects and linked those repertoires to cytomegalovirus serostatus. Along with the 666-subject first cohort, a separate validation cohort of roughly 110 different subjects was used. To predict cytomegalovirus infection status, the study combined high-throughput TCR immunosequencing, statistical association of individual TCRs with disease status, and machine learning. A later analysis re-examined previously published TCR beta repertoires from hundreds of donors and added high-resolution HLA genotyping to investigate patterns of TCR occurrence. Rather than using new phenotypic data, the later analysis identified candidate immune exposures from TCR beta sequences and from how often those sequences occurred across donors. An earlier analysis of 450 to 750 of the donors used high-throughput TCR beta sequencing to judge whether each TCR beta V gene segment behaved as functional or pseudogenic. Donor age, sex, ethnicity and CMV serostatus were compiled alongside the repertoire data. Genome-wide SNP genotypes for about 55% of the roughly 670 donors were used in a later genetic analysis, which treated that subset as a discovery cohort. All discovery cohort repertoires had been generated on a single sequencing platform. Both class I and class II loci were covered by HLA typing, at four-digit resolution. The number of typed donors differed by locus: about 629-630 for A, B, C, DRB1 and DQB1; about 520 for DQA1; over 600 for DPA1; and some 430 for DPB1. Roughly five DR-DQ haplotypes were handled as single units for association and clustering because linkage in the cohort was strong. On average, roughly 240,000 unique TCR beta nucleotide sequences were sequenced per donor among 300 to 500 genotyped donors of the cohort, with approximately 18% of those sequences being non-productive.

Beyond this particular receptor, the publication reports: The cohort was sequenced for TCR beta chains only, and without alpha or paired-chain data the features that could be detected were limited. Across donors, most TCR sequences were observed very rarely, whereas some public TCRs were present in many individuals. In a later genetic analysis, fewer N-insertions in productive TCRs were reported among donors in an Asian-associated ancestry cluster than the roughly 700-donor mean. The sequencing pipeline was judged likely to have produced a cluster of highly shared sequence variants as a technical artifact. Fewer than 20 rarely observed V segments, including chromosome 9 orphons, were excluded from the earlier analysis of several hundred of the donors because counts were too low. In a later analysis, the rate of TCR association differed among HLA loci, with DRB1 alleles having the most associated TCRs and HLA-C alleles having the fewest. For the cohort, immune exposure information was limited to CMV serostatus. According to a later analysis, most CMV-associated TCR beta chains appeared to be HLA-restricted, and the HLA associations seemed to be driven largely by CMV exposure. In a later analysis, 16,951 TCR beta sequences were associated with specific HLA alleles at a false discovery rate of 0.05. Correlated functional status among segregating V segments might reflect linkage disequilibrium, but an unknown experimental factor could not be ruled out. In both the original and validation cohorts, the classifier was reported to diagnose cytomegalovirus status with high specificity and sensitivity. Compared with equally common non-associated chains, HLA-associated TCR beta chains in a later analysis were more clonally expanded and had lower generation probabilities. Strong co-occurrence of HLA alleles, especially DR and DQ, made assigning TCR associations to individual alleles difficult. A further reported finding was that TCR beta sequences accurately predicted the HLA-A and HLA-B alleles for most subjects in the first cohort. HLA typing was unavailable for some donors at each locus, so association tests used only the typed subset. The presence/absence analyses assumed that sequencing depth was roughly uniform across donors, and that assumption may not be true. In a later analysis, several top co-occurrence clusters were reported to appear linked to parvovirus B19, influenza, CMV and Epstein-Barr virus. In vitro tests confirmed that a few of the cytomegalovirus-associated TCR beta chains recognize cytomegalovirus antigens. According to the authors, the approach could potentially be generalized to other disease states and immunological phenotypes. In an earlier analysis of 587 of the donors, most TCR beta V segments appeared in productive rearrangements about 87% or about 30% of the time, broadly matching IMGT annotations. A total of fewer than 200 TCR beta chains were listed by the study as associated with cytomegalovirus. In a later genetic analysis, a missense DCLRE1C variant was associated with V-gene and J-gene trimming of TCR beta chains, and the association was replicated in an independent cohort.

Worth noting for this clone: It lacks a known antigen.

The method behind the library was the immunoSEQ multiplex PCR assay. A mixture of 60 forward primers for TCR Vbeta segments and 13 reverse primers for TCR Jbeta segments was used in the multiplex PCR. A multiplex PCR assay on genomic DNA amplified the CDR3 region of rearranged TCR beta genes. Amplified TCR beta libraries were sequenced as 87-base-pair reads on the Illumina HiSeq System. Per the source publication's procedure: A later analysis counted some 74 million unique TCR beta chains across the 550 to 750 repertoires, and 10 million to 12 million of these chains were shared by at least two donors. A nearest-neighbor algorithm error-corrected the raw reads and collapsed the reads into unique sequences, merging closely related sequences to remove PCR and sequencing errors. Alignment of CDR3 sequences to IMGT reference sequences was used to assign V, D and J gene segments. For a sequence to be retained, a match of at least six nucleotides to both a V gene segment and a J gene segment was required. A rearrangement was called productive if the CDR3 had no stop codons and remained in frame with V and J, and every other rearrangement was called non-productive. Following IMGT convention, CDR3 was defined as the stretch from the second conserved V-encoded cysteine to the conserved J-encoded phenylalanine. The earlier analysis of about 610 of the donors excluded any sequence lacking an unambiguous match to a single V gene segment. In an earlier analysis of approximately 560 of the donors, a V segment was called functional when productive rearrangements were above 56.7%, and segregating when the standard deviation between donors exceeded 5%. A statistical classification framework was built for diagnosing cytomegalovirus status from the catalog of TCR beta chain sequences. A later analysis assigned V and J genes by comparing TCR nucleotide sequences with IMGT/GENE-DB human TR gene sequences. A later analysis assigned CDR3 sequences and most-parsimonious VDJ recombination scenarios with the TCRdist pipeline. In a later analysis, every TCR beta chain was defined by the combination of its CDR3 amino acid sequence and its V-gene family, and reads without a unique V-gene family were dropped. In a later analysis, 550 to 650 highly shared, low-generation-probability nucleotide sequences were removed to address suspected cross-contamination and a sequencing artifact. In a later analysis, a clonal expansion index was calculated for each public chain from normalized within-repertoire ranks of inferred template counts. In a later analysis, generation probabilities were computed with a VDJ recombination model fitted to out-of-frame rearrangements, and the resulting probabilities were checked against IGoR. A later analysis scored TCR-TCR, TCR-HLA and TCR-CMV co-occurrence with hypergeometric tests, applying a repertoire-size bias correction to TCR pairs. A later analysis estimated false discovery rates by permuting HLA or CMV assignments 20 times. In a later analysis, co-occurring TCRs were grouped using DBSCAN, with TCRdist sequence similarity added in when clustering inside HLA-allele-positive subsets. Repertoires with fewer than 30,000 or more than 120,000 public chains, plus five repertoires with anomalous nucleotide sharing, were excluded from co-occurrence clustering. Here the immuneACCESS table is served through TCRdb, limited to in-frame sequences with V and J called. Missing clones are a known gap in these copies; in checked studies unresolved V genes cover under half, and the rest lacks a known reason. V and J calls and clone size are copied from that table; D and trimming were computed from the DNA. The sample table on file contains tens of thousands of clones. The biggest ten clones account for less than 1.5% of the sample.

The cohort was made up of approximately 700 healthy bone marrow donors. At the time of sampling, every cohort member was nominally healthy, though immune exposures that went unrecorded were likely present. The donor was CMV seronegative and belonged to the group of 352 seronegative cohort members. A peripheral blood sample was collected from each donor, and TCR beta sequencing was performed on peripheral blood mononuclear cells. Genomic DNA extraction from the blood cell samples was performed with the Qiagen DNeasy Blood Extraction Kit. The TCR sequence derives from a woman aged 30 to 39 in good health and CMV-seronegative. Source material: PBMCs.

The CDR3 protein sequence reads: CASSPGGTGFGEQFF. The DNA sequence is given as TGTGCCAGCTCACCGGGGGGGACGGGATTCGGTGAGCAGTTCTTC. The chain links TRBV18 with TRBJ2-1; 7 of the junction bases match TRBD2. The CDR3 starts with the cysteine, ends with the phenylalanine, and has 15 residues. The DNA shown is the 45-base CDR3, in frame from base 1. Unmatched junction bases come to 11, with V trimmed by 3 bases and J by 9 bases. The germline V gene gives CDR1 as KGHSH and CDR2 as LQKENI.